This T cell receptor (beta chain) was profiled in a study of a mutant IDH1 vaccine in newly diagnosed glioma. Study-level information: Initiation of the vaccine course occurred 4-6 weeks after radiotherapy alone, or alongside temozolomide cycles. Treated patients had a mean age of 40.4 years and a sex split that was around 62% male and 37.5% female. Most patients had received both radiotherapy and temozolomide, the prior options being radiotherapy, temozolomide, or both. Study-level results: Top-clonotype changes in peripheral T cells seemed unrelated to pseudoprogression.

As for time point: week 5, during vaccination. It was 300 ug of mutant IDH1 20-mer peptide that made up each vaccine dose, given with topical imiquimod. The CDR3 has 17 amino acids. The germline CDR1 and CDR2 sequences are LNHDA and SQIVND (reference sequence). V was shortened by 5 bases and J by 5 bases, with 24 bases between the two germline ends. Notes on this clone: Its antigen is unidentified.

Profiled with immunoSEQ multiplex PCR; TCRdb holds only in-frame clones, not every one. This repertoire shows about 26,000 clones, 70% to 85% found once; its top ten account for around 7.2%. V gene TRBV19 combines with J gene TRBJ2-5; the D gene is possibly TRBD2 (6 bases). Sequences were derived from PBMCs, sampled from a glioma patient whose treatment included an IDH1 peptide vaccine. This clonotype was sampled from a man between 40 and 49 years old with glioma. Some clones in this sample may be carry-over from other donors' samples. For the CDR3, the DNA is TGTGCCAGTAGTTCGGGGCTTGCGCGGCTAGCGAGTGAGACCCAGTACTTC. It is translated as CASSSGLARLASETQYF.